This T cell receptor beta chain is drawn from a study of regulatory and conventional T cells in RAG deficiency. Study results and caveats: Shannon entropy fell and Simpson indices rose in RAG-deficient patients. Treg unique TCR beta sequences were approximately 100-fold fewer in Omenn syndrome and CID/AS patients than controls. Shorter CDR3s in all patient subsets; >90% Treg-Tconv overlap in Omenn.

Of note for this clone: As yet, its antigen is unknown. The junction shows a germline mismatch at one end, possibly a read error.

Conventional CD4+ T cells were sorted from blood as CD25-low CD127-high cells. The repertoire was sequenced with immunoSEQ multiplex PCR; TCRdb's copy has only in-frame clones and lacks some. The sample holds 40,000 to 55,000 clones, approximately 90% seen once. Looked up from germline, CDR1 is SGHRS and CDR2 is YFSETQ. The CDR3 has 13 residues. These same data were also listed under a study on regulatory T cells. According to that study: Amplification used 52 TRBV primers and 13 TRBJ primers. Patient repertoires had restricted TRB V-J pairs and skewed V and J usage, most in Tregs.

This clonotype was obtained from a human donor in good health. The sequencing input was CD4+ effector T cells sorted from blood. The chain couples TRBV5-1 to TRBJ2-5; perhaps TRBD2 as D (6 bases). The CDR3 region has the DNA TGCGCCGGCAGCTGGACTAAAGAAGAGACCCAGTACTTC. Translating it yields CAGSWTKEETQYF.